The 3 T cell receptor beta chains listed next were all sequenced from one sample in a study of spatial heterogeneity in lung cancer. Their antigens remain unidentified. The study, taken as a whole, reports: One measure, the expanded intratumoral alpha and beta TCR count, tracked tumor mutation counts.

Time point meaning: sample taken at primary tumor resection. TCRdb recomputed calls from the 5' RACE reads with MiXCR, one row per CDR3 protein. The table has about 20,000 distinct CDR3 sequences, more than 15% seen once. Specimen: lung tumor tissue, collected at surgery. The receptors originated from a female donor with early-stage non-small cell lung cancer.

This clonotype was found many times. The V gene is TRBV7-9, the J gene TRBJ2-3, with D possibly matching TRBD2 (5 bases). The CDR3 loop spans 15 amino acids. Germline CDR1 and CDR2: SEHNR and FQNEAQ (reference sequence). V lost 1 base and J lost 2, with 10 bases in between. This CDR3 is CASSLDPGVTDTQYF. The DNA for the CDR3 is TGTGCCAGCAGCTTAGATCCCGGGGTCACAGATACGCAGTATTTT. The variable domain in full, completed from reference TRBV7-9 and TRBJ2-3, reads DTGVSQNPRHKITKRGQNVTFRCDPISEHNRLYWYRQTLGQGPEFLTYFQNEAQLEKSRLLSDRFSAERPKGSFSTLEIQRTEQGDSAMYLCASSLDPGVTDTQYFGPGTRLTVL.

This clonotype rates as medium-sized (0.01 to 0.1%). This rearrangement joins TRBV4-2 to TRBJ2-7; 7 bases align to TRBD2. CDR1 LGHNA and CDR2 YNFKEQ come from the germline V gene. Trimming at V came to 1 base and at J to 0 bases, leaving 3 bases not matched to a gene. The CDR3 is made up of 15 amino acids. CDR3 nucleotides: TGTGCCAGCAGCCAAGCCAGCGGGGCCTCCTACGAGCAGTACTTC. Its protein is CASSQASGASYEQYF.

Concerning this clonotype: A read error may be the cause here, since a much bigger clone is one base away. The conserved phenylalanine or tryptophan normally closing the CDR3 is absent here, so this likely arose from a read error. This chain uses TRBV6-1 with TRBJ2-3, with no clear D. V lost 7 bases, J lost 6 bases, and 8 bases lay in between. Germline-derived CDR1 and CDR2 are MNHNS and SASEGT. This CDR3 comprises 11 residues. CDR3: CASMGADTQYL. CDR3 DNA sequence: TGTGCCAGCATGGGCGCGGATACGCAGTATCTT.